These 9 T cell receptor beta chains share one sample of origin, sequenced in a study of blood T cell repertoires in COVID-19. Assay: immunoSEQ multiplex PCR; the TCRdb copy retains only in-frame clones and omits some. The sample yields about 200,000 clones, approximately 88% seen once. Sequenced material: peripheral blood. Receptor source: a man aged 40-49 years with acute or convalescent COVID-19.

The rearrangement links TRBV2 to TRBJ2-7; D unclear. The CDR3 covers 12 residues. Deletions cut 2 bases from V and 4 bases from J, with 6 bases between. Germline assignment: CDR1 SNHLY and CDR2 FYNNEI. The CDR3 DNA reads TGTGCCAGCAGTGAAACCAGGTACGAGCAGTACTTC. This translates into CASSETRYEQYF. The variable domain in full, completed from reference TRBV2 and TRBJ2-7, reads EPEVTQTPSHQVTQMGQEVILRCVPISNHLYFYWYRQILGQKVEFLVSFYNNEISEKSEIFDDQFSVERPDGSNFTLKIRSTKLEDSAMYFCASSETRYEQYFGPGTRLTVT.

This clone was counted once. This rearrangement joins TRBV5-1 to TRBJ1-6, with D unclear. Germline CDR1 SGHRS, CDR2 YFSETQ. V was pared by 0 bases and J by 0 bases, with 7 bases between. The CDR3 consists of 16 residues. The CDR3 sequence: CASSLVGSSYNSPLHF. The CDR3 bases are TGCGCCAGCAGCTTGGTGGGGAGCTCCTATAATTCACCCCTCCACTTT. The full variable domain, its missing parts supplied by reference TRBV5-1 and TRBJ1-6, is KAGVTQTPRYLIKTRGQQVTLSCSPISGHRSVSWYQQTPGQGLQFLFEYFSETQRNKGNFPGRFSGRQFSNSRSEMNVSTLELGDSALYLCASSLVGSSYNSPLHFGNGTRLTVT.

This clone was recorded only once. V and J are TRBV30 and TRBJ1-1; 7 bases agree with TRBD1. Per germline, CDR1 GTSNPN and CDR2 SVGIG (reference sequence). Trimming cost V 2 bases and J 2 bases; bases outside gene matches: 5. CDR3 size: 14 residues. Written as DNA, the CDR3 is TGTGCCTGGAGTATGGGACAGTACAACACTGAAGCTTTCTTT. Its translation: CAWSMGQYNTEAFF.

The V gene is TRBV11-2, the J gene TRBJ2-1; D possibly corresponds to TRBD2 (5 bases). Germline CDR1 reads SGHAT; CDR2 reads FQNNGV. V lost 5 bases and J 7 bases, leaving 12 bases between the germline ends. There are 13 residues in the CDR3. The chain's CDR3 is CASSIWTQNEQFF. DNA of the CDR3: TGTGCCAGCAGCATATGGACTCAGAATGAGCAGTTCTTC.

The genes are TRBV7-2 and TRBJ1-2; weak D call: TRBD1 (6 bases). Trimming removed 7 bases from V and 4 bases from J, with 16 bases in between. CDR3 length: 14 residues. The V gene's germline CDR1 is SGHTA and CDR2 FQGNSA. CDR3 sequence: CASTDGQPSYGYTF. The CDR3 nucleotides read TGTGCCAGCACCGACGGACAGCCGAGCTATGGCTACACCTTC.

CDR3 DNA: TGTGCCAGTAGTATGTACAGGGGCGTTAACGACGGCTACACCTTC. It yields the protein CASSMYRGVNDGYTF. The chain is built from TRBV19 and TRBJ1-2, with 7 bases identical to TRBD1. V gave up 3 bases and J gave up 8 bases; unmatched junction bases: 12. Germline values: CDR1 LNHDA, CDR2 SQIVND (reference sequence). The CDR3 spans 15 residues.

This clone was seen a handful of times. The chain employs TRBV5-1 and TRBJ1-6; possible D gene TRBD1, 5 bases. CDR3 length equals 17 residues. V gave up 0 bases and J gave up 7 bases, with 17 bases separating them. Germline-derived CDR1 and CDR2 are SGHRS and YFSETQ. As DNA, the CDR3 is TGCGCCAGCAGCTTGGCCAGGGAAGGGATGTCGAATTCACCCCTCCACTTT. This sequence encodes CASSLAREGMSNSPLHF.

This chain connects TRBV6-1 to TRBJ1-2; D gene uncertain. This CDR3 is built from 13 residues. V lost 2 bases to trimming and J lost 3 bases, with 7 bases between them. Germline CDR1 reads MNHNS; CDR2 reads SASEGT. CDR3 in amino acids: CASSEFSDYGYTF. The CDR3 DNA follows: TGTGCCAGCAGTGAATTCTCGGACTATGGCTACACCTTC.

This clone was counted a few times. The genes are TRBV7-3 and TRBJ2-7, with D possibly being TRBD2 (6 bases). The CDR3 runs 13 residues. V lost 5 bases to trimming and J lost 2 bases, with 10 bases between them. CDR1 SGHTA and CDR2 FQGTGA come from the germline V gene. CDR3 nucleotides: TGTGCCAGCAGCGTCGCGGGAACCTACGAGCAGTACTTC. Protein sequence: CASSVAGTYEQYF.